These T cell receptor beta chains were read from a single sample in a study of blood T cell repertoires in COVID-19. This table comes from immunoSEQ multiplex PCR, and its TCRdb copy is limited to in-frame clones, with some not included. The sample consists of 280,000 or so clones, more than 70% of them appearing once. Material: peripheral blood. Receptors were obtained from a woman under 40 who had recovered from COVID-19. Each CDR3 is given with its conserved first and last residue. D genes are given only for firm matches. Size is omitted from some rows. Given values are once, few, many or a class for expanded clones.

j_call d_call v_call clone_size cdr3_aa cdr3_nt
TRBJ2-5 TRBD2 TRBV9 NA CASSERPFASGGAVLRQETQYF TGTGCCAGCAGCGAGAGACCCTTCGCTAGCGGGGGGGCGGTCTTAAGGCAAGAGACCCAGTACTTC
TRBJ2-1 TRBD2 TRBV7-3 NA CASSLSSSGGGGNEQFF TGTGCCAGCAGCCTTAGTAGTAGCGGGGGAGGAGGCAATGAGCAGTTCTTC
TRBJ1-2 NA TRBV7-2 NA CASSLVGAPNYGYTF TGTGCCAGCAGCTTAGTAGGGGCCCCTAACTATGGCTACACCTTC
TRBJ2-1 NA TRBV19 NA CASSTYNSLYNEQFF TGTGCCAGTAGTACTTATAATTCCCTGTACAATGAGCAGTTCTTC
TRBJ2-1 TRBD2 TRBV18 many CASSPSLRIGAGVYNEQFF TGTGCCAGCTCACCGAGTCTTAGAATTGGAGCGGGGGTTTACAATGAGCAGTTCTTC
TRBJ1-3 NA TRBV18 NA CASSPMGQAAGNTIYF TGTGCCAGCTCCCCTATGGGACAAGCGGCAGGAAACACCATATATTTT
TRBJ1-2 NA TRBV27 NA CASSIDRSYGYTF TGTGCCAGCAGTATTGACAGGAGCTATGGCTACACCTTC
TRBJ1-6 NA TRBV18 NA CASSPTHDSYNSPLHF TGTGCCAGCTCACCCACACATGACTCCTATAATTCACCCCTCCACTTT
TRBJ1-1 TRBD1 TRBV19 NA CASLTGLNTEAFF TGTGCCAGCCTGACAGGGTTGAACACTGAAGCTTTCTTT
TRBJ2-5 TRBD1 TRBV6-5 NA CASRTRQGVGETQYF TGTGCCAGCAGAACTAGGCAGGGGGTAGGAGAGACCCAGTACTTC
TRBJ2-3 TRBD2 TRBV7-9 once CASSSGTTTDTQYF TGTGCCAGCAGTTCCGGGACTACCACAGATACGCAGTATTTT
TRBJ2-5 TRBD2 TRBV7-9 NA CASSGLAVGYQETQYF TGTGCCAGCAGCGGACTAGCGGTGGGGTACCAAGAGACCCAGTACTTC
TRBJ2-4 NA TRBV28 NA CASSLGTIKNIQYF TGTGCCAGCAGTCTCGGGACAATCAAAAACATTCAGTACTTC
TRBJ1-2 TRBD1 TRBV19 NA CASSTGQIYANYGYTF TGTGCCAGTAGTACGGGACAGATATATGCTAACTATGGCTACACCTTC
TRBJ1-1 TRBD1 TRBV6-5 NA CASSYRTGTTEAFF TGTGCCAGCAGTTACCGGACAGGGACGACTGAAGCTTTCTTT
TRBJ2-1 TRBD2 TRBV3-1/TRBV3-2 NA CASSHGTSGGKGSYNEQFF TGTGCCAGCAGCCACGGGACTAGCGGGGGGAAGGGGTCCTACAATGAGCAGTTCTTC
TRBJ1-1 NA TRBV15 NA CATSTGDGTEAFF TGTGCCACCAGCACAGGGGATGGCACTGAAGCTTTCTTT
TRBJ2-7 NA TRBV28 NA CASSLFGQPSYEQYF TGTGCCAGCAGTTTATTTGGGCAGCCCTCCTACGAGCAGTACTTC
TRBJ2-1 NA TRBV1 NA CTSSRKRYNEQFF TGCACCAGCAGCCGAAAGCGGTACAATGAGCAGTTCTTC
TRBJ1-2 TRBD1 TRBV5-6 NA CASSLQAGGDYGYTF TGTGCCAGCAGCTTGCAGGCAGGGGGTGACTATGGCTACACCTTC
TRBJ2-7 NA TRBV3-1/TRBV3-2 NA CASSQDTYEQYF TGTGCCAGCAGCCAAGATACCTACGAGCAGTACTTC
TRBJ2-3 TRBD2 TRBV19 NA CASSLSTAGGERDTQYF TGTGCCAGTAGTCTGTCGACAGCGGGGGGGGAGAGAGATACGCAGTATTTT
TRBJ1-4 NA TRBV11-3 NA CASSSSGGEKLFF TGTGCCAGCAGTAGTAGCGGCGGTGAAAAACTGTTTTTT
TRBJ1-2 NA TRBV15 few CATSREGLANYGYTF TGTGCCACCAGCAGAGAAGGACTAGCTAACTATGGCTACACCTTC
TRBJ2-5 NA TRBV4-1 NA CASSQLTSHGTQYF TGCGCCAGCAGCCAGCTAACTAGTCATGGGACCCAGTACTTC
TRBJ2-7 TRBD1 TRBV11-3 NA CASSYRGQGAYEQYF TGTGCCAGCAGCTACCGGGGACAGGGGGCTTACGAGCAGTACTTC
TRBJ2-2 NA TRBV20-1 NA CSASSGNRELFF TGCAGTGCTAGTAGCGGAAACAGGGAGCTGTTTTTT
TRBJ2-1 TRBD2 TRBV29-1 NA CSVGAGDAYNEQFF TGCAGCGTTGGTGCGGGGGACGCCTACAATGAGCAGTTCTTC
TRBJ2-5 NA TRBV11-3 NA CASSLGSGAETQYF TGTGCCAGCAGCTTAGGATCAGGGGCAGAGACCCAGTACTTC
TRBJ2-5 NA TRBV7-9 NA CASSLGFIGRSVGETQYF TGTGCCAGCAGCTTAGGGTTCATAGGCCGATCCGTCGGGGAGACCCAGTACTTC
TRBJ2-3 NA TRBV7-9 NA CASSPRGSTDTQYF TGTGCCAGCAGCCCTAGGGGGAGCACAGATACGCAGTATTTT
TRBJ1-2 TRBD1 TRBV30 NA CAWNEPGQNFGYTF TGTGCCTGGAATGAACCGGGACAGAATTTCGGCTACACCTTC
TRBJ1-5 NA TRBV7-2 NA CASTPDNSNQPQHF TGTGCCAGCACCCCGGACAACAGCAATCAGCCCCAGCATTTT
TRBJ1-5 NA TRBV15 NA CATSRVGKPGQPQHF TGTGCCACCAGCAGAGTGGGGAAGCCGGGACAGCCCCAGCATTTT
TRBJ2-1 TRBD2 TRBV7-6 NA CASSFGAGGYNEQFF TGTGCCAGCAGCTTTGGAGCGGGGGGATACAATGAGCAGTTCTTC
TRBJ1-1 NA TRBV10-3 NA CAISLEGNTEAFF TGTGCCATCAGTCTAGAGGGTAACACTGAAGCTTTCTTT
TRBJ1-1 NA TRBV18 NA CASSPAGNTEAFF TGTGCCAGCTCACCAGCGGGCAACACTGAAGCTTTCTTT
TRBJ2-3 TRBD2 TRBV5-1 NA CASSSRLAGGPTDTQYF TGCGCCAGCAGCTCCCGACTAGCGGGGGGGCCGACAGATACGCAGTATTTT
TRBJ1-1 TRBD1 TRBV18 NA CASSPSITGATEAFF TGTGCCAGCTCACCCTCAATAACAGGGGCCACTGAAGCTTTCTTT
TRBJ2-7 NA TRBV15 NA CATSRDITRAYEQYF TGTGCCACCAGCAGAGATATAACTAGAGCCTACGAGCAGTACTTC